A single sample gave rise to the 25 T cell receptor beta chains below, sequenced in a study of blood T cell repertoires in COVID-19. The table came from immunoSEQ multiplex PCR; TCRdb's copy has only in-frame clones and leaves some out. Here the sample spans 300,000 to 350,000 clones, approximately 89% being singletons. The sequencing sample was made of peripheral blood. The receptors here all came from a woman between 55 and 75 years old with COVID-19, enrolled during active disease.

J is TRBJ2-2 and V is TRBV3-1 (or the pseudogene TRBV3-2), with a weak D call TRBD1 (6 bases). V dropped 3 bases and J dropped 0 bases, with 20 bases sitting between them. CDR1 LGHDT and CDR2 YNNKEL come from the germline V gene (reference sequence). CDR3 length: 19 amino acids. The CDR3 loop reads CASSQLATGTGTNTGELFF. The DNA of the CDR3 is TGTGCCAGCAGCCAGCTTGCCACAGGGACGGGAACGAACACCGGGGAGCTGTTTTTT.

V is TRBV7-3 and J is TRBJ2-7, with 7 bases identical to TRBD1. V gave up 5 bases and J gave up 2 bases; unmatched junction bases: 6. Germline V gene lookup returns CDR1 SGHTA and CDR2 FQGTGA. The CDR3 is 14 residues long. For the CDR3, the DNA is TGTGCCAGCAGCGTTAACAGGGGACCCTACGAGCAGTACTTC. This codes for CASSVNRGPYEQYF.

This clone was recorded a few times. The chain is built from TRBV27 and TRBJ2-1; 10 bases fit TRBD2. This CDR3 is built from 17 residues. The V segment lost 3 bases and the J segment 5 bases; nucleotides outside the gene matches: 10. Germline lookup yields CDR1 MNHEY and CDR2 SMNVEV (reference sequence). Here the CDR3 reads CASSLLAGGYGDNEQFF. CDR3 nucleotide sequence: TGTGCCAGCAGTTTGTTAGCGGGGGGCTACGGAGACAATGAGCAGTTCTTC.

CDR3 in DNA: TGTGCCAGCAGTGAATTTGTAGGGGGCGCGTTCCACTATGGCTACACCTTC. Amino acids: CASSEFVGGAFHYGYTF. V and J are TRBV25-1 and TRBJ1-2, with 7 bases lining up with TRBD1. The ends lost 1 base at V and 3 bases at J; junction bases unmatched: 11. Germline values: CDR1 MGHDK, CDR2 SYGVNS. The CDR3 length is 17 residues.

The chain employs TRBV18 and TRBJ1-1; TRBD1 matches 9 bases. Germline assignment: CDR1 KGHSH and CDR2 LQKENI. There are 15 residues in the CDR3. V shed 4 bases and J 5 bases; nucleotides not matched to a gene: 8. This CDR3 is CASSLHRGQGTEAFF. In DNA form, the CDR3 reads TGTGCCAGCTCACTACACAGGGGGCAAGGGACTGAAGCTTTCTTT.

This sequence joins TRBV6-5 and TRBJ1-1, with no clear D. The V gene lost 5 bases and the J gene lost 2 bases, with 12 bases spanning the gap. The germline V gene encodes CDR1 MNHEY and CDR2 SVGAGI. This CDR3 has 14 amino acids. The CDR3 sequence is CASSHAGSNTEAFF. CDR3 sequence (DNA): TGTGCCAGCAGTCACGCTGGGAGTAACACTGAAGCTTTCTTT.

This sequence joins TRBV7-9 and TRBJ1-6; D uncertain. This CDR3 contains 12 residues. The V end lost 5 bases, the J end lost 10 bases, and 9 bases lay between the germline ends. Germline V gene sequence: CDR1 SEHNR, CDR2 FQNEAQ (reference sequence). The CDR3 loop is CASSRFESPLHF. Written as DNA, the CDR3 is TGTGCCAGCAGCCGTTTCGAGTCACCCCTCCACTTT.

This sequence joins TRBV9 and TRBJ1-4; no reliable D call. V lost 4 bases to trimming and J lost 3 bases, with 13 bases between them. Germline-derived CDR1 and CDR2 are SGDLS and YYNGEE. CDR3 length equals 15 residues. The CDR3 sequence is CASSIQGGPNEKLFF. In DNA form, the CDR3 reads TGTGCCAGCAGCATTCAAGGCGGGCCTAATGAAAAACTGTTTTTT. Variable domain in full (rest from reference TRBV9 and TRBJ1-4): DSGVTQTPKHLITATGQRVTLRCSPRSGDLSVYWYQQSLDQGLQFLIQYYNGEERAKGNILERFSAQQFPDLHSELNLSSLELGDSALYFCASSIQGGPNEKLFFGSGTQLSVL.

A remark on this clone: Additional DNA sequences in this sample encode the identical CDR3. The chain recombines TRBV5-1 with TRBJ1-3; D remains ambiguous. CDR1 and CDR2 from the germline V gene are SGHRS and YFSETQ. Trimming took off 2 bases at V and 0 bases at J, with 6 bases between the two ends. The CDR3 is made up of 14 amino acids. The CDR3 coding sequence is TGCGCCAGCAGCTTTGGTAGCTCTGGAAACACCATATATTTT. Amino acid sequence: CASSFGSSGNTIYF.

The CDR3 loop is CASRGLAGVVETQYF. The CDR3 DNA sequence: TGTGCCAGCAGGGGACTAGCGGGGGTGGTAGAGACCCAGTACTTC. V is TRBV2 and J is TRBJ2-5; 14 nucleotides line up with TRBD2. The CDR3 covers 15 residues. Germline values: CDR1 SNHLY, CDR2 FYNNEI. V gave up 6 bases and J gave up 4 bases; unmatched junction bases: 4.

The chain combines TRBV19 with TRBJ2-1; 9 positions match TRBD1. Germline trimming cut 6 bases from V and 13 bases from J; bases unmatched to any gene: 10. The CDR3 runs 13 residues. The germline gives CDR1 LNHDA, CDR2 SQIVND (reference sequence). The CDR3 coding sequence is TGTGCCAGTAGCTTCATCGGGGGACAGGGACAGTTCTTC. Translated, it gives CASSFIGGQGQFF.

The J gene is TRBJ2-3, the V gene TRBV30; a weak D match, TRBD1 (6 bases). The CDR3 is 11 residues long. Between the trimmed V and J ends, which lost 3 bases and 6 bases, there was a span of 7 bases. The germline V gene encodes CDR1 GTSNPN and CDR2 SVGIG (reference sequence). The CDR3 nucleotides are TGTGCCTGGAGCCAGGGGGATACGCAGTATTTT. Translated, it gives CAWSQGDTQYF.

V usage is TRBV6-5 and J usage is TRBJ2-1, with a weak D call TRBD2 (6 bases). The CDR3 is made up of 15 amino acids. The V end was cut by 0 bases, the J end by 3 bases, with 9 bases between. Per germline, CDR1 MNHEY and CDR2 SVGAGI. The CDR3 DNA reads TGTGCCAGCAGTTACTCGAAGGGACTCTACAATGAGCAGTTCTTC. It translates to CASSYSKGLYNEQFF.

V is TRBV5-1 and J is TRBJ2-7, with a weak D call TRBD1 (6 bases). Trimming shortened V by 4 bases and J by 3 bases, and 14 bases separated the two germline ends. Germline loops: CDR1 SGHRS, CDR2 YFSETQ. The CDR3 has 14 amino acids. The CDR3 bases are TGCGCCAGCAGCCTGATACAGGGTGACTACGAGCAGTACTTC. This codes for CASSLIQGDYEQYF.

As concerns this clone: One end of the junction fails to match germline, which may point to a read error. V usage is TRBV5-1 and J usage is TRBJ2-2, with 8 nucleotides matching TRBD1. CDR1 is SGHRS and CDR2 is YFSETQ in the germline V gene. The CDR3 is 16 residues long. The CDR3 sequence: CARSSGARGPAGELFF. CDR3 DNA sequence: TGCGCCCGCAGCTCGGGGGCCAGGGGGCCGGCCGGGGAGCTGTTTTTT.

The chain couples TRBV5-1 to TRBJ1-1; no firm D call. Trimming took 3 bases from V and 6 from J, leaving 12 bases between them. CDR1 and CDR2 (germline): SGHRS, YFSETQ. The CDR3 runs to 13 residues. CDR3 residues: CASSSLERAEAFF. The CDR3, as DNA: TGCGCCAGCAGCTCCTTGGAGAGAGCTGAAGCTTTCTTT.

The DNA for the CDR3 is TGTGCCAGTAGTCCGGATGACAGGGCGTTAGAGACCCAGTACTTC. Encoded protein: CASSPDDRALETQYF. This chain links TRBV19 with TRBJ2-5; TRBD1 matches at 7 bases. This CDR3 contains 15 residues. CDR1 and CDR2 (germline): LNHDA, SQIVND (reference sequence). The ends lost 5 bases at V and 4 bases at J; junction bases unmatched: 10.

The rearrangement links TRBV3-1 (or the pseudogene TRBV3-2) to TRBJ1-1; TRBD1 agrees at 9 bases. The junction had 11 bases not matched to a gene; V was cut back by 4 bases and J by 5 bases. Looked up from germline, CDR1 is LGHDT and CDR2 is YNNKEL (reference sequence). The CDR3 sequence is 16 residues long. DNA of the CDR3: TGTGCCAGCAGCCCCATCTTGGGACAGGGCCGGACTGAAGCTTTCTTT. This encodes CASSPILGQGRTEAFF.

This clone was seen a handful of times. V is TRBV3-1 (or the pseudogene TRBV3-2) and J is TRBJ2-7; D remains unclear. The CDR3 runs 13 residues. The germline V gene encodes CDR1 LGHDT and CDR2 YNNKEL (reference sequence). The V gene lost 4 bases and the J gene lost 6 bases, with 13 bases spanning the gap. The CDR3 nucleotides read TGTGCCAGCAGCCTCTCCGGTGGTAGCGAGCAGTACTTC. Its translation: CASSLSGGSEQYF.

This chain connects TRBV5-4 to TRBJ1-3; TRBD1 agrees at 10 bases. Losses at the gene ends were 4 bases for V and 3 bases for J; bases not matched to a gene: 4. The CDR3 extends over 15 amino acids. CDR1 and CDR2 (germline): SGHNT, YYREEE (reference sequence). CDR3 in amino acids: CASSPGQGYGNTIYF. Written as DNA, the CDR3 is TGTGCCAGCAGCCCGGGACAGGGGTATGGAAACACCATATATTTT.

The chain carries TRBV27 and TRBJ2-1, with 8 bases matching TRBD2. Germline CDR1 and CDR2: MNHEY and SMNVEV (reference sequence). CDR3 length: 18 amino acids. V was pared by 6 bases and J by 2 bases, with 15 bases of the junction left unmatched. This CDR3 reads CASSPPEAGGGPYNEQFF. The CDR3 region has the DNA TGTGCCAGCAGCCCGCCTGAGGCGGGGGGAGGGCCCTACAATGAGCAGTTCTTC.

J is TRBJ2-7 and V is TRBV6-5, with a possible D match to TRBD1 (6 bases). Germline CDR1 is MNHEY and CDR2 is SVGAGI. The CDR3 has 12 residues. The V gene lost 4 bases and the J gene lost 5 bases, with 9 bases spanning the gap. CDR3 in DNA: TGTGCCAGCAGTTCACAGGGTAACGAGCAGTACTTC. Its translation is CASSSQGNEQYF.

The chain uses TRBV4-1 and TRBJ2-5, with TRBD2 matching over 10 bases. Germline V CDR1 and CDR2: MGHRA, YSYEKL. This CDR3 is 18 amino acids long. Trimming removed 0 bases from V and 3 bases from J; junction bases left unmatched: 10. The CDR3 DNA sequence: TGCGCCAGCAGCCAAGATGAGCTAGCGGGGGCCGAGAAAGAGACCCAGTACTTC. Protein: CASSQDELAGAEKETQYF.

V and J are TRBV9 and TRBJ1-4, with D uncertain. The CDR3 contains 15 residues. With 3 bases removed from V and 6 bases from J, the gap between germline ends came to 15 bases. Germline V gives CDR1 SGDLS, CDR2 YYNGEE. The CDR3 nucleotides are TGTGCCAGCAGCGGACGGGGTCGCGTGGATGAAAAACTGTTTTTT. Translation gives CASSGRGRVDEKLFF.

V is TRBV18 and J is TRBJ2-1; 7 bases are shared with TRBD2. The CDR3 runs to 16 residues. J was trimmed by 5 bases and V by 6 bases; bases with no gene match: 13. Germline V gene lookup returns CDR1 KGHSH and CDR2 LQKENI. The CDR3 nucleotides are TGTGCCAGCTCTCGGAAGCAAGGACTAGATGACAATGAGCAGTTCTTC. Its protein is CASSRKQGLDDNEQFF.